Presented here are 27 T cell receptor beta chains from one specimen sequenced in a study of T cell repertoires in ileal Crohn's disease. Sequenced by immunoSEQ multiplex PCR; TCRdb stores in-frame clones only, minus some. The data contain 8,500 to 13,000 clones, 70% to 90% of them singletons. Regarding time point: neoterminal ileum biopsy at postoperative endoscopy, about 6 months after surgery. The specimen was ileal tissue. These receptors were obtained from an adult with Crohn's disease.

The CDR3 here is CASSSGTTNSYNEQFF. The CDR3, as DNA: TGCGCCAGCAGCTCTGGGACTACCAACTCCTACAATGAGCAGTTCTTC. This sequence joins TRBV5-1 and TRBJ2-1; 7 nucleotides match TRBD2. CDR1 SGHRS and CDR2 YFSETQ come from the germline V gene. The CDR3 consists of 16 residues. V lost 3 bases to trimming and J lost 0 bases; unmatched junction nucleotides: 6.

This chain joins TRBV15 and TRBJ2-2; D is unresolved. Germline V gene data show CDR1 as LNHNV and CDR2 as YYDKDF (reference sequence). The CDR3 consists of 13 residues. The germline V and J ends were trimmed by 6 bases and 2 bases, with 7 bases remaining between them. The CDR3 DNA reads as TGTGCCACCAGGCTAAAAAACACCGGGGAGCTGTTTTTT. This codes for CATRLKNTGELFF.

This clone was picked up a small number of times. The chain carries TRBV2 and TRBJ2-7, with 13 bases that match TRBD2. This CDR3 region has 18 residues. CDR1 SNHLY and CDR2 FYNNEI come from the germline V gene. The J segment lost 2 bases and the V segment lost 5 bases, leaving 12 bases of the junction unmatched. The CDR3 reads CASSPPQGLAGVTYEQYF. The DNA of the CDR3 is TGTGCCAGCAGTCCCCCGCAAGGACTAGCGGGAGTAACCTACGAGCAGTACTTC.

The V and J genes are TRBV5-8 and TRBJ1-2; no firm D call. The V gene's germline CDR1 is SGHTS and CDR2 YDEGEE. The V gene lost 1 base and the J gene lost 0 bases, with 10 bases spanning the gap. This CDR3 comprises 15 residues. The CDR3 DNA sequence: TGTGCCAGCAGCTTGTCCATTACGGCTAACTATGGCTACACCTTC. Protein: CASSLSITANYGYTF.

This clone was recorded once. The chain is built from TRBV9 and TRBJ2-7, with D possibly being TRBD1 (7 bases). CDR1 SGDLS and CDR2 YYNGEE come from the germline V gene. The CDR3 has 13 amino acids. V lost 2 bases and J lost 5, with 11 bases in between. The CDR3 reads CASSVTGTDEQYF. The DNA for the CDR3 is TGTGCCAGCAGCGTGACAGGGACTGACGAGCAGTACTTC.

In DNA form, the CDR3 reads TGTGCCAGTAGTATAATACAGGGGCTCTCTGAAGCTTTCTTT. Its translation: CASSIIQGLSEAFF. The chain employs TRBV19 and TRBJ1-1, with TRBD1 matching over 7 bases. Germline CDR1 is LNHDA and CDR2 is SQIVND (reference sequence). The CDR3 has 14 residues. Trimming at V came to 2 bases and at J to 6 bases, leaving 6 bases not matched to a gene.

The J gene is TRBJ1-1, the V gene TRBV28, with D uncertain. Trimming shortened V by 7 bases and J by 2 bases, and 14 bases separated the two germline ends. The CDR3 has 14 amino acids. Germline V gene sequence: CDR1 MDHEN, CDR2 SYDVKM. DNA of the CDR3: TGTGCCAGCACTATGGGTGGGAGTAACACTGAAGCTTTCTTT. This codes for CASTMGGSNTEAFF.

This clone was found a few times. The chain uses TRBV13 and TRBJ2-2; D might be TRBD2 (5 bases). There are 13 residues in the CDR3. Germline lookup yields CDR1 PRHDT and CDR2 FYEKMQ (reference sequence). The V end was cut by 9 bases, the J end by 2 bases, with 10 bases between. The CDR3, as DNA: TGTGCCAGTCGGACTTCCAACACCGGGGAGCTGTTTTTT. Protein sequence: CASRTSNTGELFF.

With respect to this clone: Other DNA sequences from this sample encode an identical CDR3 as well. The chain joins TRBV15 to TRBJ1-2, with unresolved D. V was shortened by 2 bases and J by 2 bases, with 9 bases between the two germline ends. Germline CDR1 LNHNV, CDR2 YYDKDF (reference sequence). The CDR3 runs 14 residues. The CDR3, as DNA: TGTGCCACCAGCAGATCACGAGGGAACTATGGCTACACCTTC. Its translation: CATSRSRGNYGYTF.

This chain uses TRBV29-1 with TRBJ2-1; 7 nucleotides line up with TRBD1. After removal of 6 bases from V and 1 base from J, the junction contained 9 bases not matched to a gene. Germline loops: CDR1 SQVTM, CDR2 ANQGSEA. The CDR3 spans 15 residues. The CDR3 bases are TGCAGCGTGGAGACAGGGATGGTTTCCTACAATGAGCAGTTCTTC. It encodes CSVETGMVSYNEQFF.

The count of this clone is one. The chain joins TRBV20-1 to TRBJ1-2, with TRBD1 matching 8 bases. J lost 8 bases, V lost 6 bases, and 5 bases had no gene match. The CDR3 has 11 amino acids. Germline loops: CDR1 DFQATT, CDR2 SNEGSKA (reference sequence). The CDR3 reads CSAWTGNGYTF. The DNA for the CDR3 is TGCAGTGCGTGGACAGGGAACGGCTACACCTTC.

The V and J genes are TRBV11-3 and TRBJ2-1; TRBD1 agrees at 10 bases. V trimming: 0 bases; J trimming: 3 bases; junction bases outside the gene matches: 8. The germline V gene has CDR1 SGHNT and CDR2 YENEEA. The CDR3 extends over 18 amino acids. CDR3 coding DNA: TGTGCCAGCAGCTTAGATCCCTTCGGGACAGGGGACTACAATGAGCAGTTCTTC. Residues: CASSLDPFGTGDYNEQFF.

The CDR3 region has the DNA TGTGCCAGCTCACTGGGGGCCGCTACCTACGAGCAGTACTTC. It encodes CASSLGAATYEQYF. J is TRBJ2-7 and V is TRBV18; tentatively, D is TRBD1 (6 bases). The CDR3 contains 14 residues. V lost 4 bases and J 2 bases, leaving 12 bases between the germline ends. Germline V lookup: CDR1 KGHSH, CDR2 LQKENI.

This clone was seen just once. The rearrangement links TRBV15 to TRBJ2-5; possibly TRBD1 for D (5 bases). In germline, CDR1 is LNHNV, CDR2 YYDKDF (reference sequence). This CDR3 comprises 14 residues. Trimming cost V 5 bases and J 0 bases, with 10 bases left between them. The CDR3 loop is CATSRDSHQETQYF. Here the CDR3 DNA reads TGTGCCACCAGCCGCGACAGCCACCAAGAGACCCAGTACTTC.

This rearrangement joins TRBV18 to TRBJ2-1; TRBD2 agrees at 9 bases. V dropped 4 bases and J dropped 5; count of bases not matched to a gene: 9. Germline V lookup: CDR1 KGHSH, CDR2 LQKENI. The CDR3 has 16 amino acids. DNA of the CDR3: TGTGCCAGCTCACGGGGGCTAGCGGGAATTCACAATGAGCAGTTCTTC. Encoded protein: CASSRGLAGIHNEQFF.

The CDR3 spells CASSQDHNSYYEQYF. The DNA of the CDR3 is TGCGCCAGCAGCCAAGATCATAACAGTTACTACGAGCAGTACTTC. The chain has TRBV4-1 and TRBJ2-7; D call uncertain. V lost 0 bases and J 3 bases, leaving 12 bases between the germline ends. The CDR3 has 15 residues. Germline CDR1 is MGHRA and CDR2 is YSYEKL.

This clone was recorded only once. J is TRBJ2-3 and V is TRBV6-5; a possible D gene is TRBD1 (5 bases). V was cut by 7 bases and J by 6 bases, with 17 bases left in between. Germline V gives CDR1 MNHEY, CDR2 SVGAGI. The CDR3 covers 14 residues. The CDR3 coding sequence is TGTGCCAGCACCCCAGGGTTTTCGTGGGATACGCAGTATTTT. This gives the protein CASTPGFSWDTQYF.

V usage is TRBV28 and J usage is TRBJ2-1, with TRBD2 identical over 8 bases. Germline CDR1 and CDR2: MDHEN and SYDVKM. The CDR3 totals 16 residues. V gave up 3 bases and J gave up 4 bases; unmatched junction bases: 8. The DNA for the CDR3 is TGTGCCAGCAGTTTCGGTCGACTAGCGAATTACAATGAGCAGTTCTTC. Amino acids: CASSFGRLANYNEQFF.

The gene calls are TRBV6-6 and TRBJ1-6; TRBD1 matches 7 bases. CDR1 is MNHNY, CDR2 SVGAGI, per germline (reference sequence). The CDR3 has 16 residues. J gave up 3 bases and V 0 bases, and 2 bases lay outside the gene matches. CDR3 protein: CASSYSRDSYNSPLHF. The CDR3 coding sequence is TGTGCCAGCAGTTACTCCCGGGACAGCTATAATTCACCCCTCCACTTT.

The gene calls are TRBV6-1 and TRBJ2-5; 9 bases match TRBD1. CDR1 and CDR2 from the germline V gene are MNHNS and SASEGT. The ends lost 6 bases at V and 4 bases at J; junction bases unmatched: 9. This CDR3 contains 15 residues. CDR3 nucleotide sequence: TGTGCCAGCAGGGGGGGACAGGGATTCATAGAGACCCAGTACTTC. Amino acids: CASRGGQGFIETQYF.

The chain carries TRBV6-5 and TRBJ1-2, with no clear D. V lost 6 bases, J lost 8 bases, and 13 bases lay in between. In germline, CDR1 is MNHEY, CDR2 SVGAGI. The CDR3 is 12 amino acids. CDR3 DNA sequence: TGTGCCAGCAGAAGTCAGGCGTCCGGCTACACCTTC. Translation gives CASRSQASGYTF.

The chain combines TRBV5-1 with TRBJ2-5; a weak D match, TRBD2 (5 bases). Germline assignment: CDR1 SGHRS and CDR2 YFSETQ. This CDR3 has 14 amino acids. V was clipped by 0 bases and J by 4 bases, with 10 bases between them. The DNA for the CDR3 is TGCGCCAGCAGCTTGGTTGCGGGTAGAGAGACCCAGTACTTC. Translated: CASSLVAGRETQYF.

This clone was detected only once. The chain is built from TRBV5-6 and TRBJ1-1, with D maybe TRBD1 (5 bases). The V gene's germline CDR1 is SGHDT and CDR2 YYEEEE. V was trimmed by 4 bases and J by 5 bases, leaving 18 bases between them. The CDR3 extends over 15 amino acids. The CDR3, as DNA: TGTGCCAGCAGCGTTAAGTGGGGGAGGGATACTGAAGCTTTCTTT. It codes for CASSVKWGRDTEAFF.

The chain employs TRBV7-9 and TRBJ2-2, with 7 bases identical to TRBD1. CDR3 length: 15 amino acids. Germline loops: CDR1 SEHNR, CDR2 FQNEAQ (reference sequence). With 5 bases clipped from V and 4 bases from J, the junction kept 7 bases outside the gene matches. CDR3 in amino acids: CASSTRTGSTGELFF. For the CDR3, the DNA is TGTGCCAGCAGCACCCGGACAGGTTCCACCGGGGAGCTGTTTTTT.

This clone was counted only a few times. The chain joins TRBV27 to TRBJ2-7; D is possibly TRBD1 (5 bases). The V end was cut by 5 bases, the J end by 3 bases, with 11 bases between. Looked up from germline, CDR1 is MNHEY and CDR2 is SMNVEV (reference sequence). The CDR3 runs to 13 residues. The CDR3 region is CASSLTAFYEQYF. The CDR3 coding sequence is TGTGCCAGCAGTCTGACAGCGTTCTACGAGCAGTACTTC.

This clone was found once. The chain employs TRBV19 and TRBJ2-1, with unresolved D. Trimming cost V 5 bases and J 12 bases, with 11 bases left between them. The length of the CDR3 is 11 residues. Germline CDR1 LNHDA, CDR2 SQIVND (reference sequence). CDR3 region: CASSSPTRQFF. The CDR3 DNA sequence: TGTGCCAGTAGTTCTCCGACACGGCAGTTCTTC.

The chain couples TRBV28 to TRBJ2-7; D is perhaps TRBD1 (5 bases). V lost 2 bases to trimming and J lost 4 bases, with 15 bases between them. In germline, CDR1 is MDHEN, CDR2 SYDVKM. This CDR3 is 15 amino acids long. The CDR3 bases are TGTGCCAGCAGTTTAGGTGCAGGGATTGGGTACGAGCAGTACTTC. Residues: CASSLGAGIGYEQYF.